These 26 T cell receptor beta chains were all obtained from the same sample, sequenced in a study of a mutant IDH1 vaccine in newly diagnosed glioma. Time point denoted: week 47, end of study. Vaccinated patients received 300 ug of mutant IDH1 20-mer peptide per dose, with topical imiquimod. Clones were read by immunoSEQ multiplex PCR, and TCRdb kept only the in-frame ones, dropping some. The table has roughly 56,000 clones, approximately 71% seen once. These TCRs are of unknown antigen specificity. The input for sequencing was PBMCs, taken from a glioma patient whose treatment included an IDH1 peptide vaccine. The receptors here all came from a man in his fifties or sixties with glioma.

The chain carries TRBV5-5 and TRBJ1-1, with a tentative D call TRBD1 (5 bases). CDR3 length equals 16 residues. The germline V gene encodes CDR1 SGHKS and CDR2 YYEKEE (reference sequence). Trimming removed 3 bases from V and 5 bases from J, with 20 bases in between. The CDR3 bases are TGTGCCAGCAGCTATGAGGGAGGGGAAGTGCGGACTGAAGCTTTCTTT. It encodes CASSYEGGEVRTEAFF.

Only one count was recorded for this clone. The chain recombines TRBV5-1 with TRBJ1-2, with D possibly being TRBD1 (5 bases). Germline CDR1 is SGHRS and CDR2 is YFSETQ. The V end lost 0 bases, the J end lost 6 bases, and 9 bases lay between the germline ends. The CDR3 has 13 residues. DNA of the CDR3: TGCGCCAGCAGCTTGGAGCAGGGAGATGGCTACACCTTC. It translates to CASSLEQGDGYTF. Complete variable domain (other parts from reference TRBV5-1 and TRBJ1-2): KAGVTQTPRYLIKTRGQQVTLSCSPISGHRSVSWYQQTPGQGLQFLFEYFSETQRNKGNFPGRFSGRQFSNSRSEMNVSTLELGDSALYLCASSLEQGDGYTFGSGTRLTVV.

V usage is TRBV21-1 and J usage is TRBJ2-7. TRBV21-1 is flagged as a pseudogene. There are 17 residues in the CDR3. DNA of the CDR3: TGTGCCAGCAGCAGGCCGGCTTCTACAGGGACTCCCTACGAGCAGTACTTC. As protein: CASSRPASTGTPYEQYF.

Here the CDR3 DNA reads TGCGCCAGCAGCTTTGGGGGCCAGGGCCTCTCCTACAATGAGCAGTTCTTC. Encoded protein: CASSFGGQGLSYNEQFF. The chain couples TRBV5-1 to TRBJ2-1, with D perhaps TRBD1 (6 bases). Germline CDR1 and CDR2: SGHRS and YFSETQ. Trimming took 2 bases from V and 0 from J, leaving 15 bases between them. The CDR3 has 17 residues.

This clone has a count of ten or more. The V gene is TRBV2, the J gene TRBJ2-6; perhaps TRBD2 as D (5 bases). Deletions cut 6 bases from V and 2 bases from J, with 8 bases between. Germline assignment: CDR1 SNHLY and CDR2 FYNNEI. The CDR3 is 14 amino acids. CDR3 bases: TGTGCCAGCAGCGCGGAGGCTGGGGCCAACGTCCTGACTTTC. Its translation is CASSAEAGANVLTF.

The V call is TRBV6-5, the J call TRBJ1-4; D is perhaps TRBD1 (5 bases). This CDR3 spans 16 amino acids. Trimming shortened V by 4 bases and J by 4 bases, and 16 bases separated the two germline ends. Germline CDR1 is MNHEY and CDR2 is SVGAGI. Here the CDR3 DNA reads TGTGCCAGCAGTTTTAATCCGGACATCGGTAATGAAAAACTGTTTTTT. Encoded protein: CASSFNPDIGNEKLFF.

This chain connects TRBV6-5 to TRBJ1-1; D unclear. This CDR3 is 11 amino acids long. The germline V gene has CDR1 MNHEY and CDR2 SVGAGI. Trimming stripped 6 bases from V and 0 bases from J, with 2 bases between. CDR3 amino acids: CASRVNTEAFF. The CDR3 nucleotides read TGTGCCAGCAGGGTGAACACTGAAGCTTTCTTT.

The J gene is TRBJ1-1, the V gene TRBV6-1; tentatively, D is TRBD1 (5 bases). Germline CDR1 reads MNHNS; CDR2 reads SASEGT. V lost 0 bases and J 3 bases, leaving 8 bases between the germline ends. This CDR3 contains 14 residues. The CDR3 nucleotides read TGTGCCAGCAGTGAAGCCAGGGCTGACACTGAAGCTTTCTTT. Translating it yields CASSEARADTEAFF.

The chain carries TRBV4-3 and TRBJ2-5, with TRBD2 as a possible D gene (6 bases). The V gene's germline CDR1 is LGHNA and CDR2 YSLEER. This CDR3 region has 16 residues. Trimming stripped 1 base from V and 4 bases from J, with 16 bases between. DNA for the CDR3: TGCGCCAGCAGCCAAGTCTGGGGCCGGGGAGGAGAGACCCAGTACTTC. It is translated as CASSQVWGRGGETQYF.

The chain combines TRBV19 with TRBJ2-5; 7 nucleotides line up with TRBD1. V gave up 9 bases and J gave up 7 bases; unmatched junction bases: 11. CDR1 and CDR2 from the germline V gene are LNHDA and SQIVND (reference sequence). The CDR3 consists of 13 residues. In DNA form, the CDR3 reads TGTGCCAGCTCGGACAGGCCGGGTCGGACCCAGTACTTC. This gives the protein CASSDRPGRTQYF.

The rearrangement uses TRBV6-5 and TRBJ1-2, with 8 bases that match TRBD1. The CDR3 contains 14 residues. Germline V gene data show CDR1 as MNHEY and CDR2 as SVGAGI. Trimming removed 2 bases from V and 8 bases from J; junction bases left unmatched: 7. The CDR3 loop is CASSYRDRGYGYTF. CDR3 in DNA: TGTGCCAGCAGTTACCGAGACAGGGGTTACGGCTACACCTTC.

The chain joins TRBV29-1 to TRBJ1-1; D unresolved. This CDR3 contains 12 residues. Germline V CDR1 and CDR2: SQVTM, ANQGSEA. V was pared by 1 base and J by 0 bases, with 3 bases between. The DNA for the CDR3 is TGCAGCGTTGAAGCGATGAACACTGAAGCTTTCTTT. Translated: CSVEAMNTEAFF.

The chain has TRBV4-2 and TRBJ1-1; 8 bases align to TRBD1. This CDR3 has 15 residues. CDR1 LGHNA and CDR2 YNFKEQ come from the germline V gene. Unmatched junction bases numbered 2, after V lost 0 bases and J lost 2 bases. The CDR3, as DNA: TGTGCCAGCAGCCAAGAACAGGGGGTCAACACTGAAGCTTTCTTT. Its translation: CASSQEQGVNTEAFF.

The chain employs TRBV10-3 and TRBJ1-5; a weak D match, TRBD1 (6 bases). Trimming stripped 2 bases from V and 4 bases from J, with 9 bases between. This CDR3 region has 14 residues. Germline CDR1 is ENHRY and CDR2 is SYGVKD. In nucleotides, the CDR3 is TGTGCCATCAGTGAGGACAGGTTTAATCAGCCCCAGCATTTT. Translating gives CAISEDRFNQPQHF.

This sequence joins TRBV2 and TRBJ1-2; tentatively, D is TRBD1 (5 bases). V was cut by 7 bases and J by 5 bases, with 20 bases left in between. The CDR3 has 15 residues. CDR1 is SNHLY and CDR2 is FYNNEI in the germline V gene. The CDR3 here is CASTGQGLVDYGYTF. The CDR3 DNA is TGTGCCAGCACAGGACAAGGGCTGGTGGATTATGGCTACACCTTC. Full variable domain (rest looked up from reference TRBV2 and TRBJ1-2): EPEVTQTPSHQVTQMGQEVILRCVPISNHLYFYWYRQILGQKVEFLVSFYNNEISEKSEIFDDQFSVERPDGSNFTLKIRSTKLEDSAMYFCASTGQGLVDYGYTFGSGTRLTVV.

This chain links TRBV5-1 with TRBJ1-1, with D maybe TRBD1 (6 bases). The CDR3 has 14 amino acids. V was trimmed by 4 bases and J by 3 bases, leaving 13 bases between them. CDR1 is SGHRS and CDR2 is YFSETQ in the germline V gene. The CDR3 coding sequence is TGCGCCAGCAGCAGGGGGGCGCAGGACACTGAAGCTTTCTTT. Residues: CASSRGAQDTEAFF. The full variable domain, in which reference TRBV5-1 and TRBJ1-1 provide the parts outside the CDR3, is KAGVTQTPRYLIKTRGQQVTLSCSPISGHRSVSWYQQTPGQGLQFLFEYFSETQRNKGNFPGRFSGRQFSNSRSEMNVSTLELGDSALYLCASSRGAQDTEAFFGQGTRLTVV.

This clone was counted only a few times. The chain uses TRBV23-1 and TRBJ2-1; 10 bases agree with TRBD1. TRBV23-1 is an ORF; its function is uncertain. The CDR3 contains 17 residues. The J segment lost 8 bases and the V segment lost 2 bases, leaving 12 bases of the junction unmatched. CDR3 DNA sequence: TGCGCCAGCAGTCAACACGGGACAGGGGAGTTTGTGGATGAGCAGTTCTTC. This encodes CASSQHGTGEFVDEQFF.

This clone has more than one count but fewer than ten. The rearrangement uses TRBV5-4 and TRBJ2-1, with a weak D call TRBD2 (6 bases). Trimming cost V 0 bases and J 7 bases, with 14 bases left between them. Germline CDR1 reads SGHNT; CDR2 reads YYREEE (reference sequence). The CDR3 extends over 15 amino acids. The CDR3 DNA follows: TGTGCCAGCAGCTTGGCCAGCGGGTGGGGGAATGAGCAGTTCTTC. Its translation: CASSLASGWGNEQFF.

CDR3 coding DNA: TGTGCCAGTAGTAGGGCCGGGACAGGGGGCACTGAAGCTTTCTTT. It is translated as CASSRAGTGGTEAFF. The chain carries TRBV19 and TRBJ1-1; 11 bases are shared with TRBD1. V dropped 4 bases and J dropped 4; count of bases not matched to a gene: 5. The CDR3 runs 15 residues. Germline-derived CDR1 and CDR2 are LNHDA and SQIVND (reference sequence).

This clone came up a few times. The rearrangement uses TRBV30 and TRBJ1-1, with 9 bases matching TRBD1. CDR1 GTSNPN and CDR2 SVGIG come from the germline V gene (reference sequence). The junction had 5 bases not matched to a gene; V was cut back by 2 bases and J by 4 bases. The CDR3 is made up of 14 amino acids. This chain's CDR3 is CAWSKGQGGTEAFF. The CDR3 region has the DNA TGTGCCTGGAGTAAGGGACAGGGTGGCACTGAAGCTTTCTTT.

The chain recombines TRBV19 with TRBJ2-3; D remains ambiguous. Germline lookup yields CDR1 LNHDA and CDR2 SQIVND (reference sequence). V shed 5 bases and J shed 1 base, with 7 bases lying between them. This CDR3 has 13 residues. The CDR3 DNA follows: TGTGCCAGTAGTGAGTGGGGCACAGATACGCAGTATTTT. Its translation is CASSEWGTDTQYF.

The rearrangement uses TRBV30 and TRBJ1-3, with TRBD1 matching over 8 bases. This CDR3 contains 12 residues. CDR1 is GTSNPN and CDR2 is SVGIG in the germline V gene (reference sequence). Trimming removed 5 bases from V and 5 bases from J; junction bases left unmatched: 2. This CDR3 reads CAWGTGRNTIYF. For the CDR3, the DNA is TGTGCCTGGGGGACAGGCAGAAACACCATATATTTT.

This clone appeared a few times. The V and J genes are TRBV30 and TRBJ1-1, with 9 nucleotides matching TRBD1. Germline CDR1 reads GTSNPN; CDR2 reads SVGIG (reference sequence). Losses at the gene ends were 0 bases for V and 2 bases for J; bases not matched to a gene: 4. There are 15 residues in the CDR3. CDR3 sequence: CAWSVRGQGNTEAFF. The CDR3 DNA reads as TGTGCCTGGAGTGTCCGGGGACAGGGAAACACTGAAGCTTTCTTT.

This rearrangement joins TRBV5-1 to TRBJ2-7; tentatively, D is TRBD1 (6 bases). Germline CDR1 and CDR2: SGHRS and YFSETQ. The CDR3 sequence is 14 residues long. The V and J ends lost 0 bases and 4 bases respectively, with 11 bases between them. The DNA for the CDR3 is TGCGCCAGCAGCTTGGCCGAGGGGGTGTACGAGCAGTACTTC. It is translated as CASSLAEGVYEQYF.

This clone was seen only a few times. The V and J genes are TRBV19 and TRBJ1-5; the D gene is possibly TRBD1 (6 bases). There are 12 residues in the CDR3. Germline V CDR1 and CDR2: LNHDA, SQIVND (reference sequence). The V end lost 6 bases, the J end lost 7 bases, and 10 bases lay between the germline ends. Here the CDR3 DNA reads TGTGCCAGTAGCGACCAGGGGCAGCCCCAGCATTTT. Its translation: CASSDQGQPQHF.

This sequence joins TRBV2 and TRBJ2-7; a weak D match, TRBD1 (7 bases). V lost 4 bases to trimming and J lost 2 bases, with 12 bases between them. The CDR3 length is 14 residues. Germline V lookup: CDR1 SNHLY, CDR2 FYNNEI. As DNA, the CDR3 is TGTGCCAGCAGTGGGGCGGGGACAGCCTACGAGCAGTACTTC. This translates into CASSGAGTAYEQYF.